This T cell receptor beta chain was captured by sequencing in a study of blood T cell repertoires in COVID-19. Germline CDR1 and CDR2: LGHDT and YNNKEL (reference sequence). J gave up 0 bases and V 4 bases, and 6 bases lay outside the gene matches. The length of the CDR3 is 17 residues. In the authors' methods: Amplification of reference gene primers was used by the study to estimate nucleated cell counts. Profiled with immunoSEQ multiplex PCR; TCRdb holds only in-frame clones, not every one. V and J calls and clone size come straight from that table; D and trimming were deduced from the DNA. The sample lists approximately 400,000 clones, roughly nine tenths occurring once.

The receptor comes from a woman in her thirties or forties who had been exposed to COVID-19. Sequenced sample: PBMCs or T cells enriched from blood (not recorded which). The rearrangement joins TRBV3-1 (or the pseudogene TRBV3-2) to TRBJ2-6, with 7 positions matching TRBD2. This chain's CDR3 is CASSLQAGTSGANVLTF. CDR3 in DNA: TGTGCCAGCAGCCTTCAAGCGGGGACCTCTGGGGCCAACGTCCTGACTTTC.